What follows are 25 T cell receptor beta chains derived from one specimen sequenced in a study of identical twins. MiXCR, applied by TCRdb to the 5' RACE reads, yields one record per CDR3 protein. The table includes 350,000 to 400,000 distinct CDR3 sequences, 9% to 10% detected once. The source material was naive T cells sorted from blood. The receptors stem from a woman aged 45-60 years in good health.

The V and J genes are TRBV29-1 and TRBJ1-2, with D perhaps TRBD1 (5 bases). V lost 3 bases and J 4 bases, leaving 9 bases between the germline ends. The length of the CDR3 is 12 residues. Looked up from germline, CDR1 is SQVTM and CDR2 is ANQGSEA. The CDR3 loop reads CSVDRGGYGYTF. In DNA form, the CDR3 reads TGCAGCGTTGATAGGGGTGGCTATGGCTACACCTTC.

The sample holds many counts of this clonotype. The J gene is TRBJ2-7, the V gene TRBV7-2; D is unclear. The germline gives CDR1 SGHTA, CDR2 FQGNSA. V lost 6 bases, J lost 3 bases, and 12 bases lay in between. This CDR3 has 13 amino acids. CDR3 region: CASSPAIGYEQYF. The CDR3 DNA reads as TGTGCCAGCAGTCCCGCTATAGGCTACGAGCAGTACTTC.

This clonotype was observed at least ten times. CDR3 sequence reads: CASSQDGIRGRTEAFF. For the CDR3, the DNA is TGTGCCAGCAGCCAAGACGGGATCAGGGGGCGGACTGAAGCTTTCTTT. The rearrangement joins TRBV4-2 to TRBJ1-1, with TRBD1 identical over 8 bases. Germline V gene data show CDR1 as LGHNA and CDR2 as YNFKEQ. The CDR3 is 16 amino acids. Trimming removed 0 bases from V and 5 bases from J; junction bases left unmatched: 8.

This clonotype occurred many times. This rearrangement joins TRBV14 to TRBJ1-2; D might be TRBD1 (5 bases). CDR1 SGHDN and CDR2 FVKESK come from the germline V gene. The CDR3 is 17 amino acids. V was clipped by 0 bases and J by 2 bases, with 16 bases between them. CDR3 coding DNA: TGTGCCAGCAGCCAAGAGCATCGGGGGAAAATCAACTATGGCTACACCTTC. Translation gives CASSQEHRGKINYGYTF.

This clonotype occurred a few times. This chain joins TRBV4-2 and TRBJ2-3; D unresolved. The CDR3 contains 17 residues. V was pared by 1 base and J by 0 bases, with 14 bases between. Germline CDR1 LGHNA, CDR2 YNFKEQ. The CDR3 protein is CASSQGPLRTSTDTQYF. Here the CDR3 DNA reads TGTGCCAGCAGCCAAGGTCCACTACGTACTAGCACAGATACGCAGTATTTT.

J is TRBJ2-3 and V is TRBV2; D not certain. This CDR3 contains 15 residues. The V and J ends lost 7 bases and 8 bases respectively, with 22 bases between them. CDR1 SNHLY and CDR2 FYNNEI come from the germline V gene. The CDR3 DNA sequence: TGTGCCAGCATTAAAACACAATTACAGATAGCTACGCAGTATTTT. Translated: CASIKTQLQIATQYF.

CDR3 sequence reads: CAISPDRVGAFF. The CDR3 DNA reads as TGTGCCATCAGCCCTGACAGGGTTGGCGCTTTCTTT. V usage is TRBV10-3 and J usage is TRBJ1-1, with 7 bases matching TRBD1. The trim removed 6 bases at V and 11 bases at J, leaving 9 bases unmatched. The germline V gene encodes CDR1 ENHRY and CDR2 SYGVKD. The CDR3 totals 12 residues.

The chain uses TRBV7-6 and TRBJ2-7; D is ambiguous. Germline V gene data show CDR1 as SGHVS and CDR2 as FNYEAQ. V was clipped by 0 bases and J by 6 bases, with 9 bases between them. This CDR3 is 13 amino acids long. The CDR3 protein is CASSLAASSEQYV. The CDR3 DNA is TGTGCCAGCAGCTTAGCGGCCAGCTCCGAGCAGTACGTC.

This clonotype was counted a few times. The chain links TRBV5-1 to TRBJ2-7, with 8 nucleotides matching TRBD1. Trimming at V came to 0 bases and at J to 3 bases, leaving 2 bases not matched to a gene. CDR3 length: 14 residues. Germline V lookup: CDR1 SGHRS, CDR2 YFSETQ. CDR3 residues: CASSLVDRVYEQYF. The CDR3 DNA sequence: TGCGCCAGCAGCTTGGTGGACAGGGTCTACGAGCAGTACTTC.

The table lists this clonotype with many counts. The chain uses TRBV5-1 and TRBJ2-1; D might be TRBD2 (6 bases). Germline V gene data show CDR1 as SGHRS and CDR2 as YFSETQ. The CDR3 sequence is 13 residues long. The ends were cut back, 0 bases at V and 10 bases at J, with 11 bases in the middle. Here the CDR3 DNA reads TGCGCCAGCAGCTTGGGGAGGGCCGTGGAGCAGTTCTTC. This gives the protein CASSLGRAVEQFF.

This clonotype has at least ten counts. The CDR3 is CASSWMGTNRYYEQYF. The DNA of the CDR3 is TGTGCCAGCAGTTGGATGGGAACGAACCGTTACTACGAGCAGTACTTC. This chain connects TRBV27 to TRBJ2-7; no firm D call. The CDR3 loop spans 16 amino acids. CDR1 and CDR2 (germline): MNHEY, SMNVEV (reference sequence). The germline V and J ends were trimmed by 4 bases and 3 bases, with 19 bases remaining between them.

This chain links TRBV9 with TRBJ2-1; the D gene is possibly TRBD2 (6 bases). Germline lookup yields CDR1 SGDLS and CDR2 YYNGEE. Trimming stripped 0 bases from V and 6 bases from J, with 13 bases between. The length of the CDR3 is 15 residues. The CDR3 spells CASSVGAGLPNEQFF. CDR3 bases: TGTGCCAGCAGCGTAGGGGCGGGGCTCCCCAATGAGCAGTTCTTC.

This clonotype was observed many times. The CDR3 DNA reads as TGTGCCAGCAGCATTGACAGGGGGTCGCCTGAGCAGTTCTTC. Encoded protein: CASSIDRGSPEQFF. The chain joins TRBV11-2 to TRBJ2-1; 9 bases line up with TRBD1. This CDR3 is built from 14 residues. Per the germline V gene, CDR1 is SGHAT and CDR2 is FQNNGV. The V and J ends lost 5 bases and 9 bases, in that order; junction bases with no gene match: 8.

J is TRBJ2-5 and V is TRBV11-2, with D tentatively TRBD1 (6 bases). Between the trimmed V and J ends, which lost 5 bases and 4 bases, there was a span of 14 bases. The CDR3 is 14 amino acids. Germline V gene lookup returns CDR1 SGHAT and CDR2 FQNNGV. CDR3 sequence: CASSHFRGSETQYF. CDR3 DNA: TGTGCCAGCAGCCATTTTAGGGGGTCAGAGACCCAGTACTTC.

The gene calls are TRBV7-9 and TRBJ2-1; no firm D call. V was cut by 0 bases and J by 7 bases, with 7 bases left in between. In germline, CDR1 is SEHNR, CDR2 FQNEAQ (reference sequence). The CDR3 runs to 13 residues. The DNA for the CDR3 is TGTGCCAGCAGCTTAGCGGTAGAAAATGAGCAGTTCTTC. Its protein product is CASSLAVENEQFF.

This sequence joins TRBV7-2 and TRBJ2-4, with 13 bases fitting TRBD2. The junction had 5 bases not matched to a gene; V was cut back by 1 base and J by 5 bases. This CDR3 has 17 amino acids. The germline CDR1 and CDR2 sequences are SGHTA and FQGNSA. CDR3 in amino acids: CASSLEGTSGTQNIQYF. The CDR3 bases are TGTGCCAGCAGCTTAGAAGGGACTAGCGGGACGCAAAACATTCAGTACTTC.

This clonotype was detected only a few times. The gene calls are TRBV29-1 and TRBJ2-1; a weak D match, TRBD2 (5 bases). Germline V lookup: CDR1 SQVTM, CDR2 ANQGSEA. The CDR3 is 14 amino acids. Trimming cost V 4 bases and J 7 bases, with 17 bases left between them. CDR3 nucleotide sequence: TGCAGCGTTGTATGGGGAGAGGGTGTGAATGAGCAGTTCTTC. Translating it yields CSVVWGEGVNEQFF.

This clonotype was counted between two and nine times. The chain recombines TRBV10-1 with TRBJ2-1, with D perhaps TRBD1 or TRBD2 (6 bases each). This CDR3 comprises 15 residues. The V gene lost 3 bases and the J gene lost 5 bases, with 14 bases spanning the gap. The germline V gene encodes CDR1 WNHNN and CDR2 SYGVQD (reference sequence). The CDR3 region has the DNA TGCGCCAGCAGTGAAGAGAGGGGGGAGCACAATGAGCAGTTCTTC. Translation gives CASSEERGEHNEQFF.

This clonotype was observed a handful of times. CDR3 nucleotide sequence: TGTGCCAGCGGAAAAGTCGGCGGGCCCGGGGAGCTGTTTTTT. This gives the protein CASGKVGGPGELFF. The chain combines TRBV25-1 with TRBJ2-2; D might be TRBD2 (5 bases). The germline V gene has CDR1 MGHDK and CDR2 SYGVNS. V was trimmed by 8 bases and J by 6 bases, leaving 16 bases between them. The CDR3 length is 14 residues.

The CDR3 DNA sequence: TGTGCCACCAGTGACCCCAACGAAGGGAGGAGGTCCGGGGAGCTGTTTTTT. Protein: CATSDPNEGRRSGELFF. The J gene is TRBJ2-2, the V gene TRBV24-1; weak D call: TRBD2 (6 bases). Germline V gene lookup returns CDR1 KGHDR and CDR2 SFDVKD. Between the trimmed V and J ends, which lost 4 bases and 6 bases, there was a span of 20 bases. This CDR3 comprises 17 residues.

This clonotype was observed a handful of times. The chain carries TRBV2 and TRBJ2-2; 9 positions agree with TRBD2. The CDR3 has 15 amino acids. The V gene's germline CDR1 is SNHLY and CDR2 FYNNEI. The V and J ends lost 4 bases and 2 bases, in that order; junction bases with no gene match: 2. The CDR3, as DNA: TGTGCCAGCAGTGCTAGCGGGATTAACACCGGGGAGCTGTTTTTT. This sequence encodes CASSASGINTGELFF. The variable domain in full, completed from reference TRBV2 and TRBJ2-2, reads EPEVTQTPSHQVTQMGQEVILRCVPISNHLYFYWYRQILGQKVEFLVSFYNNEISEKSEIFDDQFSVERPDGSNFTLKIRSTKLEDSAMYFCASSASGINTGELFFGEGSRLTVL.

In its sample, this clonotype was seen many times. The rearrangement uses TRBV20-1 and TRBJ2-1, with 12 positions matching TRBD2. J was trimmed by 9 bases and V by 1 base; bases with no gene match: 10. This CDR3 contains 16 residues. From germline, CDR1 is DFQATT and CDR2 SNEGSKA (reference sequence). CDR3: CSARGLAGGPKGEQFF. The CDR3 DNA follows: TGCAGTGCTAGAGGCCTAGCGGGAGGGCCGAAGGGTGAGCAGTTCTTC.

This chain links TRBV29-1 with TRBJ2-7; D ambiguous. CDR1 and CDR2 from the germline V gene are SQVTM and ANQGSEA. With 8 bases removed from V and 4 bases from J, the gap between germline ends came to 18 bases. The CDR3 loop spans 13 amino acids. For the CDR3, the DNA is TGCAGCCCACGGGCCGGAATGTTTTACGAGCAGTACGTC. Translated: CSPRAGMFYEQYV.

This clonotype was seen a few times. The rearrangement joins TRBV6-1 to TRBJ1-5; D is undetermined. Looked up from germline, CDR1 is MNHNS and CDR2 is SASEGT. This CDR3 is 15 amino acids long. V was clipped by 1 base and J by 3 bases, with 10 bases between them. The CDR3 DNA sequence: TGTGCCAGCAGTGAAGAGGGCAGCCTCAATCAGCCCCAGCATTTT. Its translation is CASSEEGSLNQPQHF.

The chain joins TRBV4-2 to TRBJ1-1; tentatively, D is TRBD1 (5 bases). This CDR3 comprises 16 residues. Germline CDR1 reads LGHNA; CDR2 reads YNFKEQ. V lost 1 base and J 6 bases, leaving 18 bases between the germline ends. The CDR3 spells CASSQAGKGFFAEAFF. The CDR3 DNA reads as TGTGCCAGCAGCCAAGCCGGGAAGGGGTTTTTTGCTGAAGCTTTCTTT.